Listed below are T cell receptor beta chains from one sample, sequenced in a study of T-cell reconstitution after alpha-beta-depleted transplantation in children. Each CDR3 protein is one row after TCRdb ran MiXCR on the PCR reads. This table has about 580,000 distinct CDR3 sequences, about a quarter appearing once. Source: PBMCs, taken before TCRalphabeta/CD19-depleted stem cell transplant. The source of these receptors is a boy younger than two with Wiskott-Aldrich syndrome, due to receive a stem cell transplant. The CDR3 runs from the conserved cysteine through the conserved F or W. The D gene is left open where the match is weak. Clone size is given for some rows only: seen once, a few or many times, or a class if the clone is expanded.

V gene	D gene	CDR3 length	clone size	J gene	CDR3 DNA	CDR3 protein
TRBV28	TRBD2	17	few	TRBJ2-6	TGTGCCAGCAGCCCGACGCGGGGGTTTCCTGGGGCCAACGTCCTGACTTTC	CASSPTRGFPGANVLTF
TRBV9	NA	17	few	TRBJ1-3	TGTGCCAGCAGCGTAGAAGGCCAGGGACTCTCTGGAAACACCATATATTTT	CASSVEGQGLSGNTIYF
TRBV5-1	TRBD1	15	NA	TRBJ2-5	TGCGCCAGCAGCCCCTACCACAGGGGGAAAGAGACCCAGTACTTC	CASSPYHRGKETQYF
TRBV7-2	NA	13	NA	TRBJ1-6	TGTGCCAGCAGCCCGAGGCGGGGTCCACCCCTCCACTTT	CASSPRRGPPLHF
TRBV30	NA	12	once	TRBJ1-1	TGTGCCTGGGAAACTCAGAACACTGAAGCTTTCTTT	CAWETQNTEAFF
TRBV28	TRBD1	15	NA	TRBJ1-4	TGTGCCAGCAGGTCAGACAGGGTAACTAATGAAAAACTGTTTTTT	CASRSDRVTNEKLFF
TRBV10-3	NA	14	few	TRBJ2-3	TGTGCCATCAGCCAAGCGGTTAGCACAGATACGCAGTATTTT	CAISQAVSTDTQYF
TRBV6-5	TRBD1	13	NA	TRBJ2-7	TGTGCCAGCAGTTACTCGACAGGGGGCGAGCAGTACTTC	CASSYSTGGEQYF
TRBV2	NA	13	NA	TRBJ2-7	TGTGCCAGCAGTGAAAGGGACGGTCTCGAGCAGTACTTC	CASSERDGLEQYF
TRBV5-1	NA	15	NA	TRBJ2-3	TGCGCCAGCAGCTTGGAGGTCGGGATCTCAAATACGCAGTATTTT	CASSLEVGISNTQYF
TRBV15	TRBD2	17	NA	TRBJ2-5	TGTGCCACCAGCAGAGAACTAGCGGGAGTACGGCAAGAGACCCAGTACTTC	CATSRELAGVRQETQYF
TRBV29-1	NA	13	NA	TRBJ1-1	TGCAGCGTCCAGGGTGGGGTTGGCGGTGAAGCTTTCTTT	CSVQGGVGGEAFF
TRBV7-3	NA	15	NA	TRBJ2-3	TGTGCCAGCAGCCAAGGACAGACTAGCACAGATACGCAGTATTTT	CASSQGQTSTDTQYF
TRBV5-1	NA	14	few	TRBJ1-2	TGCGCCAGCAGCAACCACTGGGGAACCCATGGCTACACCTTC	CASSNHWGTHGYTF
TRBV28	NA	16	NA	TRBJ2-5	TGTGCCAGCAGTGACACGACAGGTGGATTGGGAGAGACCCAGTACTTC	CASSDTTGGLGETQYF
TRBV5-1	NA	15	NA	TRBJ2-1	TGCGCCAGCAGCCTGGGTGGGACCTACCACAATGAGCAGTTCTTC	CASSLGGTYHNEQFF
TRBV5-1	TRBD2	15	NA	TRBJ2-7	TGCGCCACAGCCATCACGGCGGGGGGGAGCGACGAGCAGTACTTC	CATAITAGGSDEQYF
TRBV9	TRBD2	15	NA	TRBJ2-2	TGTGCCAGCAGCACCACCGGGACTAAAAGCAGTGGGCTGTTTTTT	CASSTTGTKSSGLFF
TRBV28	NA	15	NA	TRBJ2-7	TGTGCCAGCAGAGAAACCGGGACGGGGCCCTACGAGCAGTACTTC	CASRETGTGPYEQYF
TRBV10-3	NA	13	many	TRBJ1-1	TGTGCCATCAGTGAGGGTCAGAACACTGAAGCTTTCTTT	CAISEGQNTEAFF
TRBV5-1	NA	16	NA	TRBJ1-2	TGCGCCAGCAGCTTAATGCCAGCAACAGCTAACTATGGCTACACCTTC	CASSLMPATANYGYTF
TRBV20-1	TRBD2	14	NA	TRBJ2-3	TGCAGTGCTAAAAGGACTAGCGGCACAGATACGCAGTATTTT	CSAKRTSGTDTQYF
TRBV10-3	TRBD2	16	NA	TRBJ2-2	TGTGCCATCAGTGAGGGACGGGAGGTCGACACCGGGGAGCTGTTTTTT	CAISEGREVDTGELFF
TRBV10-3	NA	11	NA	TRBJ2-7	TGTGCCATCAGTGTCGGGCGCGAGCAGTACTTC	CAISVGREQYF
TRBV5-1	TRBD1	17	NA	TRBJ2-5	TGCGCCAGCAGCTTAGGACAGGGTGGCCCTTTTGGTGAGACCCAGTACTTC	CASSLGQGGPFGETQYF
TRBV20-1	NA	14	NA	TRBJ2-1	TGCAGTGCTACCCAGGGAAGCTCCTACAATGAGCAGTTCTTC	CSATQGSSYNEQFF
TRBV5-1	TRBD1	13	few	TRBJ1-1	TGCGCCAGCAGCTCTGGACAGGGGGATGCGGCTTTCTTT	CASSSGQGDAAFF
TRBV9	TRBD2	14	few	TRBJ2-1	TGTGCCAGCAGCTTCCGACTAGCAGACAATGAGCAGTTCTTC	CASSFRLADNEQFF
TRBV6-2/TRBV6-3	TRBD2	18	few	TRBJ2-5	TGTGCCAGCAGTACGTCACGGGAGAGCGGGAGGGCAGCGAAGACCCAGTACTTC	CASSTSRESGRAAKTQYF
TRBV7-7	NA	13	few	TRBJ2-3	TGTGCCAGCAGCCTAGTGACTTCAGATACGCAGTATTTT	CASSLVTSDTQYF
TRBV28	NA	14	NA	TRBJ1-6	TGTGCCAGCAGGGGGACATCCTATAATTCACCCCTCCACTTT	CASRGTSYNSPLHF
TRBV19	TRBD2	16	NA	TRBJ2-1	TGTGCCAGTAAGGCGGGAGGGCCAGGCTCCTACAATGAGCAGTTCTTC	CASKAGGPGSYNEQFF
TRBV5-1	NA	15	few	TRBJ1-5	TGCGCCAGCAGCTTGGAGGCGGGTAGCAATCAGCCCCAGCATTTT	CASSLEAGSNQPQHF
TRBV9	TRBD2	15	NA	TRBJ2-3	TGTGCCAGCAGCGTAGGTGGGACTAGAGAAGATACGCAGTATTTT	CASSVGGTREDTQYF
TRBV20-1	NA	14	NA	TRBJ2-1	TGCAGTGCTAGAGGGTGGACAGTCCTTAATGAGCAGTTCTTC	CSARGWTVLNEQFF
TRBV20-1	NA	11	NA	TRBJ2-3	TGCAGTGCTCGGCCGGGGGATACGCAGTATTTT	CSARPGDTQYF
TRBV15	NA	16	few	TRBJ1-5	TGTGCCACCAGCAGGGCCATACCTTATAGCAATCAGCCCCAGCATTTT	CATSRAIPYSNQPQHF
TRBV20-1	TRBD2	15	NA	TRBJ2-5	TGCAGTGCTAGCCCCCCTAGCGGGAGATGGAAGACCCAGTACTTC	CSASPPSGRWKTQYF
TRBV5-8	TRBD2	17	NA	TRBJ2-1	TGTGCCAGCAGCCTCCTGTCTAGCGGGAGATCTCGGCATGAGCAGTTCTTC	CASSLLSSGRSRHEQFF
TRBV5-5	TRBD2	16	NA	TRBJ2-3	TGTGCCAGCAGCAGGACTAGCGGGAGGCCGGCAGATACGCAGTATTTT	CASSRTSGRPADTQYF
TRBV7-3	NA	14	NA	TRBJ2-5	TGTGCCAGCAGCCCTAATAGCGTTCAAGAGACCCAGTACTTC	CASSPNSVQETQYF